This T cell receptor (beta chain) was observed in a study of siplizumab effects on memory and regulatory T cells. Study-wide results and limits: Mappable alloreactive CD4+ clones were on average approximately 70% Treg-derived with siplizumab, around 30% in controls. Naive T cells were seen as more diverse than memory cells and as major alloresponse contributors.

The V end was cut by 8 bases, the J end by 1 base, with 11 bases between. The germline CDR1 and CDR2 sequences are MNHNS and SASEGT. CDR3 length equals 13 residues. The assay looked at about 97,000 TCR templates in each sample. Sequencing used immunoSEQ multiplex PCR; TCRdb keeps in-frame clones, though not all of them. This table holds tens of thousands of clones, about 94% found once. Concerning this clone itself: Its antigen is unidentified.

Specimen: non-Treg CD4+ T cells sorted from blood. The rearrangement uses TRBV6-1 and TRBJ2-5; D unclear. The receptor was isolated from a human donor in good health. The CDR3 loop is CASQRTTQETQYF. The CDR3 DNA sequence: TGTGCCAGCCAAAGGACCACCCAAGAGACCCAGTACTTC.